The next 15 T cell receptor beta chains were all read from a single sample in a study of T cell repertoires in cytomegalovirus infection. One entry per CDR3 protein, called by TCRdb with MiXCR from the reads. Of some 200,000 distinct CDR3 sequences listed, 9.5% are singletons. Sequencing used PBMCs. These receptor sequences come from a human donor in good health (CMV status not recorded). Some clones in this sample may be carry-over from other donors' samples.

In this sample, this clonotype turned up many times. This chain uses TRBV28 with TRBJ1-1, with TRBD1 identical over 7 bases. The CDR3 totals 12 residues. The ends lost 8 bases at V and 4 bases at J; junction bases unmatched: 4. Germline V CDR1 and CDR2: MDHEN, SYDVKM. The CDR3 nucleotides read TGTGCCAGCCGACAGGGCCCCACTGAAGCTTTCTTT. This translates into CASRQGPTEAFF.

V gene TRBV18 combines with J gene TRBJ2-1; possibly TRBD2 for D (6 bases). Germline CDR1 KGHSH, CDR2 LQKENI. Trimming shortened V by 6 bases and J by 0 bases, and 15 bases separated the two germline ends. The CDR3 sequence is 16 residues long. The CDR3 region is CASSPPAGPSYNEQFF. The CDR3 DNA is TGTGCCAGCTCCCCCCCGGCGGGGCCCTCCTACAATGAGCAGTTCTTC.

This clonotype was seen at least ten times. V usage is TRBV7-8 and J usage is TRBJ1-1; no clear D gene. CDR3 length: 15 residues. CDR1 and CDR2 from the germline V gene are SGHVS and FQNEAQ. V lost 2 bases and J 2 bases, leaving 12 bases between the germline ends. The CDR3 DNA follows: TGTGCCAGCAGCTTAAGAGATATCCTTAACACTGAAGCTTTCTTT. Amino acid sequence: CASSLRDILNTEAFF.

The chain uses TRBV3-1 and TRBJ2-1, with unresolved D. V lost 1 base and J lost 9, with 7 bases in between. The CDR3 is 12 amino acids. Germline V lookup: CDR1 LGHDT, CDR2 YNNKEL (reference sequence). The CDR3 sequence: CASSQVGFEQFF. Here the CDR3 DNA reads TGTGCCAGCAGCCAAGTCGGGTTTGAGCAGTTCTTC.

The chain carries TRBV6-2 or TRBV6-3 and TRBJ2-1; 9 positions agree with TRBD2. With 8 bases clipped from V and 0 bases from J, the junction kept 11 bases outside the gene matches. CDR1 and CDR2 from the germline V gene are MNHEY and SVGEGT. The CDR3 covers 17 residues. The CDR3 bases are TGTGCCAGCCGCCGGCTAGCGGGGCGCAGCTCCTACAATGAGCAGTTCTTC. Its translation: CASRRLAGRSSYNEQFF.

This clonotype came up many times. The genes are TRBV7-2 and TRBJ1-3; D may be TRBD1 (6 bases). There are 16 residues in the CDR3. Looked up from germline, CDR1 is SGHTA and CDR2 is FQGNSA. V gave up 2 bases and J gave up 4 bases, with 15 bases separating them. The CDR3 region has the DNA TGTGCCAGCAGCTTAACCCGGACAGTCGGAGGAAACACCATATATTTT. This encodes CASSLTRTVGGNTIYF.

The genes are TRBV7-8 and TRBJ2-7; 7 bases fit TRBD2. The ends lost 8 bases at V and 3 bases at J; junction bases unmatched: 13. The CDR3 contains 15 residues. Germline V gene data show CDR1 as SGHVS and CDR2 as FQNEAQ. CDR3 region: CASGPTSGTHYEQYF. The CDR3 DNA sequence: TGTGCCAGCGGCCCTACCAGCGGGACCCACTACGAGCAGTACTTC.

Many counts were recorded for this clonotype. The CDR3 sequence is CASSLHGLDNEQFF. The CDR3 DNA follows: TGTGCCAGCAGCTTACATGGACTAGACAATGAGCAGTTCTTC. The genes are TRBV7-9 and TRBJ2-1; 7 nucleotides match TRBD2. V lost 2 bases, J lost 5 bases, and 3 bases stayed unmatched. This CDR3 has 14 residues. From germline, CDR1 is SEHNR and CDR2 FQNEAQ (reference sequence).

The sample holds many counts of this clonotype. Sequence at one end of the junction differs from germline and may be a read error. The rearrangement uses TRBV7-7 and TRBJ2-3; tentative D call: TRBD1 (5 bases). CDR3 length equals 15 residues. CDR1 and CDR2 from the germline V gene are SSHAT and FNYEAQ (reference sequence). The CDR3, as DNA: TGTGCTAGCAGCCCCAATGCCAGGGAAACAGATACGCAGTATTTT. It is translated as CASSPNARETDTQYF.

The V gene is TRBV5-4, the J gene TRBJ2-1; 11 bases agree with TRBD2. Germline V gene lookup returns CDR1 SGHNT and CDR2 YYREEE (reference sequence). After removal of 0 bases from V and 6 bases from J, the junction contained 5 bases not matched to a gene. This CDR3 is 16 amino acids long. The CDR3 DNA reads TGTGCCAGCAGCTTGGAACTAGCGGGAGTCGGCAATGAGCAGTTCTTC. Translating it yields CASSLELAGVGNEQFF.

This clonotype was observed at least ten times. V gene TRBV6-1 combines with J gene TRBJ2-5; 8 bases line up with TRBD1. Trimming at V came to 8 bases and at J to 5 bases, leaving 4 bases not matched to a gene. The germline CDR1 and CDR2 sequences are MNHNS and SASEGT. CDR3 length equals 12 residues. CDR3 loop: CASSGQGETQYF. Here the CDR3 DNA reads TGTGCCAGCTCCGGACAGGGCGAGACCCAGTACTTC.

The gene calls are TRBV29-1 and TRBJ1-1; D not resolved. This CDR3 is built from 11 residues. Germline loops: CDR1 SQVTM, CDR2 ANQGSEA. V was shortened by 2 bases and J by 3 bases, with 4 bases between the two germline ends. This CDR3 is CSVEYHTEAFF. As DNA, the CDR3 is TGCAGCGTTGAATATCACACTGAAGCTTTCTTT. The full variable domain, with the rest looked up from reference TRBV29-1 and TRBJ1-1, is SAVISQKPSRDICQRGTSLTIQCQVDSQVTMMFWYRQQPGQSLTLIATANQGSEATYESGFVIDKFPISRPNLTFSTLTVSNMSPEDSSIYLCSVEYHTEAFFGQGTRLTVV.

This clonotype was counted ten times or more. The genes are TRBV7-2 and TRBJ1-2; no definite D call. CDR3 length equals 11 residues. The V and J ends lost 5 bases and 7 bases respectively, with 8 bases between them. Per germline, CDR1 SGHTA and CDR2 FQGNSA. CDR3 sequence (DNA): TGTGCCAGCAGCCTCAGAGGTGGCTACACCTTC. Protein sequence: CASSLRGGYTF.

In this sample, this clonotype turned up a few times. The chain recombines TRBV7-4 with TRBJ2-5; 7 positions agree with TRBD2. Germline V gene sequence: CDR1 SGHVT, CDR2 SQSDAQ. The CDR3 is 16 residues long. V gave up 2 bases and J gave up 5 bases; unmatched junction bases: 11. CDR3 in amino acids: CASSLPSAGVGETQYF. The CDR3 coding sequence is TGTGCCAGCAGCTTACCGTCGGCGGGAGTTGGGGAGACCCAGTACTTC.

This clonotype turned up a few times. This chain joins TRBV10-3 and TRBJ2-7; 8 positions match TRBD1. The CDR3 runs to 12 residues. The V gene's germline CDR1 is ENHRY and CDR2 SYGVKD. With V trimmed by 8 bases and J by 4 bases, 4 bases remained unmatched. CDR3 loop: CAISGGGYEQYF. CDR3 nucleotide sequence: TGTGCCATCTCAGGGGGCGGGTACGAGCAGTACTTC.